Following are 19 T cell receptor beta chains from one sample sequenced in a study of blood T cell repertoires in COVID-19. The method was immunoSEQ multiplex PCR; TCRdb's version includes in-frame clones alone and lacks a portion of them. This sample yields some 200,000 clones, of which about 95% are seen a single time; approximately 0.69% belongs to the top ten. Specimen: peripheral blood. The receptors were sampled from a man aged 30-40 years with COVID-19, enrolled during active disease.

The gene calls are TRBV30 and TRBJ1-2, with D tentatively TRBD1 (5 bases). CDR1 is GTSNPN, CDR2 SVGIG, per germline (reference sequence). The ends were cut back, 0 bases at V and 7 bases at J, with 15 bases in the middle. The CDR3 contains 14 residues. CDR3 amino acids: CAWSVDGRASGYTF. CDR3 nucleotide sequence: TGTGCCTGGAGTGTCGATGGCAGGGCTAGTGGCTACACCTTC.

The rearrangement joins TRBV5-5 to TRBJ1-2; 9 nucleotides align to TRBD1. Trimming took 7 bases from V and 6 from J; bases not matched to a gene: 7. The CDR3 sequence is 13 residues long. Germline CDR1 and CDR2: SGHKS and YYEKEE (reference sequence). CDR3 DNA sequence: TGTGCCAGCGCCGGGACAGGGTTCAATGGCTACACCTTC. Its translation is CASAGTGFNGYTF.

This chain uses TRBV7-9 with TRBJ2-1, with 8 bases fitting TRBD2. Trimming cost V 4 bases and J 11 bases; bases outside gene matches: 10. The CDR3 length is 14 residues. In germline, CDR1 is SEHNR, CDR2 FQNEAQ (reference sequence). Here the CDR3 reads CASSWSGGRSQQFF. CDR3 nucleotides: TGTGCCAGCAGCTGGTCGGGGGGGCGATCCCAGCAGTTCTTC.

The rearrangement links TRBV21-1 to TRBJ2-7; the listed D gene, TRBD1, was not tested against the DNA. TRBV21-1 is a pseudogene locus. The CDR3 spans 14 residues. Written as DNA, the CDR3 is TGTGCCAGCAGCAACTCGTCAGGGTCCAACGAGCAGTACTTC. It yields the protein CASSNSSGSNEQYF.

The V call is TRBV2, the J call TRBJ2-2; the match to TRBD1 covers 8 bases. J was trimmed by 5 bases and V by 7 bases; bases with no gene match: 6. The CDR3 spans 14 residues. The germline gives CDR1 SNHLY, CDR2 FYNNEI. CDR3 sequence (DNA): TGTGCCAGCAACACAGGGGGTCGGACCGGGGAGCTGTTTTTT. This encodes CASNTGGRTGELFF.

This sequence joins TRBV4-2 and TRBJ2-7; D is uncertain. Looked up from germline, CDR1 is LGHNA and CDR2 is YNFKEQ. V was shortened by 0 bases and J by 2 bases, with 5 bases between the two germline ends. CDR3 length: 13 amino acids. The CDR3 reads CASSQDGAYEQYF. CDR3 DNA: TGTGCCAGCAGCCAAGACGGTGCCTACGAGCAGTACTTC.

The chain has TRBV19 and TRBJ2-2, with 7 bases fitting TRBD2. This CDR3 has 13 amino acids. Looked up from germline, CDR1 is LNHDA and CDR2 is SQIVND (reference sequence). The junction had 7 bases not matched to a gene; V was cut back by 9 bases and J by 6 bases. The CDR3 bases are TGTGCCAGCCACAGGACTAGGTCCGGGGAGCTGTTTTTT. It yields the protein CASHRTRSGELFF.

V usage is TRBV7-2 and J usage is TRBJ2-6; D possibly corresponds to TRBD1 (5 bases). CDR3 size: 16 residues. Between the trimmed V and J ends, which lost 0 bases and 2 bases, there was a span of 8 bases. The germline CDR1 and CDR2 sequences are SGHTA and FQGNSA. CDR3 sequence (DNA): TGTGCCAGCAGCTTAGCCACAGGAACTGGGGCCAACGTCCTGACTTTC. Translation gives CASSLATGTGANVLTF.

The genes are TRBV9 and TRBJ2-3; TRBD2 might be the D (7 bases). CDR1 is SGDLS, CDR2 YYNGEE, per germline. Between the trimmed V and J ends, which lost 1 base and 1 base, there was a span of 16 bases. This CDR3 contains 17 residues. This CDR3 reads CASSVRGGSGRTDTQYF. DNA of the CDR3: TGTGCCAGCAGCGTAAGGGGGGGGTCAGGTCGCACAGATACGCAGTATTTT.

The V gene is TRBV7-9, the J gene TRBJ2-7; possibly TRBD2 for D (6 bases). The CDR3 totals 18 residues. From germline, CDR1 is SEHNR and CDR2 FQNEAQ (reference sequence). Trimming shortened V by 4 bases and J by 2 bases, and 24 bases separated the two germline ends. The CDR3 protein is CASSSHFRDSESPYEQYF. The CDR3 DNA reads as TGTGCCAGCAGCTCCCATTTCCGGGACTCCGAATCTCCCTACGAGCAGTACTTC.

V and J are TRBV7-6 and TRBJ2-7; tentatively, D is TRBD1 (5 bases). The CDR3 is made up of 15 amino acids. Per germline, CDR1 SGHVS and CDR2 FNYEAQ. The germline V and J ends were trimmed by 1 base and 3 bases, with 13 bases remaining between them. The CDR3: CASSLESAGLYEQYF. The CDR3 region has the DNA TGTGCCAGCAGCTTAGAATCGGCAGGGCTCTACGAGCAGTACTTC.

V is TRBV18 and J is TRBJ1-2, with a possible D match to TRBD1 (6 bases). Trimming took off 0 bases at V and 4 bases at J, with 12 bases between the two ends. Germline V gives CDR1 KGHSH, CDR2 LQKENI. There are 15 residues in the CDR3. For the CDR3, the DNA is TGTGCCAGCTCACCACCGACAGGCCAATCCTATGGCTACACCTTC. Its protein is CASSPPTGQSYGYTF.

This clone was recorded only once. This CDR3 is CASSNWDSSYEQYF. The CDR3 DNA reads TGTGCCAGTAGCAACTGGGACAGCTCCTACGAGCAGTACTTC. The chain uses TRBV19 and TRBJ2-7; 7 bases map to TRBD1. J lost 0 bases, V lost 6 bases, and 5 bases had no gene match. There are 14 residues in the CDR3. Germline V gene data show CDR1 as LNHDA and CDR2 as SQIVND (reference sequence).

The chain uses TRBV6-2 or TRBV6-3 and TRBJ1-2; tentative D call: TRBD1 (6 bases). The CDR3 is made up of 16 amino acids. Per the germline V gene, CDR1 is MNHEY and CDR2 is SVGEGT. Trimming stripped 4 bases from V and 5 bases from J, with 20 bases between. The DNA for the CDR3 is TGTGCCAGCAGTTCTAGCTCAGGGGCTCTCCCTTATGGCTACACCTTC. This codes for CASSSSSGALPYGYTF.

This sequence joins TRBV6-1 and TRBJ1-4; D is ambiguous. Germline assignment: CDR1 MNHNS and CDR2 SASEGT. Trimming shortened V by 2 bases and J by 4 bases, and 17 bases separated the two germline ends. CDR3 size: 17 residues. This chain's CDR3 is CASSEKRPAGYNEKLFF. DNA of the CDR3: TGTGCCAGCAGTGAAAAGCGACCAGCCGGGTATAATGAAAAACTGTTTTTT.

This chain uses TRBV24-1 with TRBJ2-1; D not certain. Germline assignment: CDR1 KGHDR and CDR2 SFDVKD. The V and J ends lost 2 bases and 0 bases respectively, with 10 bases between them. The CDR3 has 16 amino acids. CDR3 loop: CATSDSVSSSYNEQFF. The DNA of the CDR3 is TGTGCCACCAGTGATTCTGTCTCTAGCTCCTACAATGAGCAGTTCTTC.

The chain joins TRBV6-5 to TRBJ1-1; TRBD1 is a possible D gene (6 bases). The CDR3 is 14 amino acids. Trimming removed 3 bases from V and 0 bases from J, with 8 bases in between. Germline CDR1 is MNHEY and CDR2 is SVGAGI. CDR3 sequence (DNA): TGTGCCAGCAGTTATGGGGGCCTGAACACTGAAGCTTTCTTT. Residues: CASSYGGLNTEAFF.

The genes are TRBV12-5 and TRBJ2-1; D unclear. Germline values: CDR1 LGHNT, CDR2 FRNRAP. This CDR3 region has 10 residues. Trimming cost V 9 bases and J 7 bases, with 7 bases left between them. The DNA for the CDR3 is TGTGCTAGCAGAACAAATGAGCAGTTCTTC. The encoded protein is CASRTNEQFF.

The chain joins TRBV10-3 to TRBJ1-5, with 9 bases identical to TRBD1. V shed 5 bases, J shed 5 bases, and the junction held 4 bases outside the gene matches. Germline V CDR1 and CDR2: ENHRY, SYGVKD. This CDR3 has 14 residues. The CDR3 DNA reads as TGTGCCATCAGTTTGACAGGGGGTGATCAGCCCCAGCATTTT. Its protein product is CAISLTGGDQPQHF.